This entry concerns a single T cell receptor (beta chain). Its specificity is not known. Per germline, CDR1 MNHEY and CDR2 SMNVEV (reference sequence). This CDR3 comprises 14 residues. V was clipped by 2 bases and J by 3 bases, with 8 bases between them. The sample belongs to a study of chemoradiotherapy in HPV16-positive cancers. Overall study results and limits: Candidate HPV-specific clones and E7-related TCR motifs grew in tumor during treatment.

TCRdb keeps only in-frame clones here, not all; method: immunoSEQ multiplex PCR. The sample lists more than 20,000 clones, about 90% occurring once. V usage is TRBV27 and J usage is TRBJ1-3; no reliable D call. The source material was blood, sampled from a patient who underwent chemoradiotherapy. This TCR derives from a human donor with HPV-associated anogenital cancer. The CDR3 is CASSLRGSGNTIYF. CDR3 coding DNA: TGTGCCAGCAGTTTACGTGGGAGTGGAAACACCATATATTTT.